This T cell receptor beta chain was obtained from a study of CD8+ T cells in alopecia areata. General study results and limits: Patients showed less clear TCR sequence sharing than mice, possibly partly because of HLA diversity. Compared with normal scalp, lesional scalp had higher clonality and more expanded CD8+ clones.

Extracted RNA was reverse transcribed into cDNA, the sequencing template. TCRdb's table, derived via immunoSEQ multiplex PCR, lists solely in-frame clones and lacks some. The sample gives under 70,000 clones, about 96% of which show up once; roughly 24% is in the top ten. Separation by sorting yielded CD4+ and CD8+ T cells from PBMCs. Turning to this clone: The antigen remains unidentified.

The V end was cut by 2 bases, the J end by 7 bases, with 8 bases between. The germline V gene has CDR1 MNHNY and CDR2 SVGAGI (reference sequence). CDR3 length: 12 amino acids. Material: CD8+ T cells sorted from blood, obtained at week 0. This clonotype was sampled from a human donor with alopecia areata. The genes are TRBV6-6 and TRBJ1-1; tentative D call: TRBD1 (5 bases). This chain's CDR3 is CASSYGTNEAFF. The CDR3 DNA sequence: TGTGCCAGCAGTTACGGGACGAATGAAGCTTTCTTT.